The next 18 T cell receptor beta chains were all read from a single sample in a study of T-cell reconstitution after alpha-beta-depleted transplantation in children. Unique molecular identifiers featured in how the TCRbeta library was prepared. One entry per CDR3 protein, called by TCRdb with MiXCR from the PCR reads. The sample carries 640,000 or so distinct CDR3 sequences, roughly 17% recorded once. This sample comprised PBMCs from the stem cell graft donor, obtained from the stem cell graft. These receptors originate from a human donor who donated a stem cell graft to a child with acute myeloid leukemia.

This clonotype was observed a few times. This chain uses TRBV7-7 with TRBJ2-1, with TRBD1 matching over 9 bases. Trimming cost V 4 bases and J 4 bases; bases outside gene matches: 2. Per germline, CDR1 SSHAT and CDR2 FNYEAQ (reference sequence). The CDR3 totals 14 residues. The CDR3 DNA sequence: TGTGCCAGCAGCTCGGACAGGGGATACAATGAGCAGTTCTTC. Translating gives CASSSDRGYNEQFF.

Regarding this clonotype: A read error may explain this, as a much larger clone is one base away. V is TRBV29-1 and J is TRBJ2-7, with D hard to call. This CDR3 is 12 amino acids long. V was pared by 2 bases and J by 6 bases, with 11 bases between. From germline, CDR1 is SQVTM and CDR2 ANQGSEA. CDR3 DNA sequence: TGCAGCGTTGAAATCAAAGTAGGCGAGCAGTACTTC. It encodes CSVEIKVGEQYF.

The CDR3 region is CSTTSGGAPYEQYF. The CDR3 DNA reads as TGCAGTACGACTAGCGGGGGGGCCCCCTACGAGCAGTACTTC. J is TRBJ2-7 and V is TRBV20-1, with TRBD2 matching 14 bases. The CDR3 contains 14 residues. J lost 2 bases, V lost 8 bases, and 5 bases had no gene match. Germline V gives CDR1 DFQATT, CDR2 SNEGSKA (reference sequence).

The gene calls are TRBV7-2 and TRBJ1-4; possible D gene TRBD1, 5 bases. Germline CDR1 and CDR2: SGHTA and FQGNSA. The germline V and J ends were trimmed by 3 bases and 13 bases, with 15 bases remaining between them. The CDR3 length is 13 residues. CDR3 nucleotide sequence: TGTGCCAGCAGCTTTCATGGGACGGTACGACTGTTTTTT. Translated, it gives CASSFHGTVRLFF.

This clonotype was counted at least ten times. This chain joins TRBV29-1 and TRBJ1-5, with unresolved D. CDR1 SQVTM and CDR2 ANQGSEA come from the germline V gene. The ends were cut back, 4 bases at V and 4 bases at J, with 8 bases in the middle. The CDR3 runs to 12 residues. This chain's CDR3 is CSVAGGNQPQHF. The CDR3 DNA reads as TGCAGCGTTGCCGGAGGTAATCAGCCCCAGCATTTT.

The chain combines TRBV11-2 with TRBJ2-3; 10 bases fit TRBD1. Germline V gene data show CDR1 as SGHAT and CDR2 as FQNNGV. The CDR3 length is 19 residues. V gave up 2 bases and J gave up 2 bases; unmatched junction bases: 13. CDR3 residues: CASSLIGTGVRKTTDTQYF. The CDR3 DNA follows: TGTGCCAGCAGCTTAATTGGGACAGGGGTACGGAAAACCACAGATACGCAGTATTTT.

This clonotype was seen at least ten times. The chain recombines TRBV20-1 with TRBJ1-4; 7 positions agree with TRBD1. This CDR3 spans 16 amino acids. Looked up from germline, CDR1 is DFQATT and CDR2 is SNEGSKA (reference sequence). J lost 0 bases, V lost 5 bases, and 9 bases had no gene match. CDR3: CSAPLGGLTTNEKLFF. The DNA of the CDR3 is TGCAGTGCTCCCTTAGGGGGCCTTACAACTAATGAAAAACTGTTTTTT.

The genes are TRBV24-1 and TRBJ2-1; 7 bases line up with TRBD1. From germline, CDR1 is KGHDR and CDR2 SFDVKD. The CDR3 extends over 14 amino acids. With V trimmed by 0 bases and J by 10 bases, 5 bases remained unmatched. In nucleotides, the CDR3 is TGTGCCACCAGTGATTTGCAACAGGGGATGGAGCAGTTCTTC. It is translated as CATSDLQQGMEQFF.

Ten or more counts support this clonotype. The chain is built from TRBV20-1 and TRBJ2-7, with D perhaps assigned TRBD1 or TRBD2 (6 bases each). The CDR3 is made up of 13 amino acids. Trimming pared 1 base from V and 3 bases from J, leaving 10 bases between. Germline V gene sequence: CDR1 DFQATT, CDR2 SNEGSKA (reference sequence). In nucleotides, the CDR3 is TGCAGTGCTAGAGCGGGGGCAGACTACGAGCAGTACTTC. Translating it yields CSARAGADYEQYF.

This clonotype was counted at least ten times. The gene calls are TRBV20-1 and TRBJ1-6; D possibly corresponds to TRBD1 (5 bases). The germline V and J ends were trimmed by 3 bases and 2 bases, with 8 bases remaining between them. Germline V gives CDR1 DFQATT, CDR2 SNEGSKA (reference sequence). The CDR3 loop spans 14 amino acids. The CDR3 DNA is TGCAGTGCTAGCAGGGAGACCTATAATTCACCCCTCCACTTT. Amino acids: CSASRETYNSPLHF.

This clonotype was counted only a few times. The CDR3 loop is CASSLGFETQYF. CDR3 sequence (DNA): TGCGCCAGCAGCTTGGGTTTCGAGACCCAGTACTTC. The genes are TRBV5-1 and TRBJ2-5; D is unresolved. V gave up 0 bases and J gave up 5 bases, with 5 bases separating them. The CDR3 loop spans 12 amino acids. Per the germline V gene, CDR1 is SGHRS and CDR2 is YFSETQ.

This clonotype was observed at least ten times. The J gene is TRBJ2-5, the V gene TRBV20-1, with 8 bases lining up with TRBD2. In germline, CDR1 is DFQATT, CDR2 SNEGSKA (reference sequence). Unmatched junction bases numbered 5, after V lost 3 bases and J lost 2 bases. The CDR3 runs to 14 residues. The CDR3: CSASGGGLQETQYF. The CDR3, as DNA: TGCAGTGCTAGCGGGGGGGGTTTGCAAGAGACCCAGTACTTC.

In its sample, this clonotype was seen a few times. J is TRBJ1-1 and V is TRBV6-1; D is uncertain. The CDR3 spans 10 residues. V lost 2 bases and J 10 bases, leaving 5 bases between the germline ends. Looked up from germline, CDR1 is MNHNS and CDR2 is SASEGT. CDR3 bases: TGTGCCAGCAGTGAATATGGAGCTTTCTTT. Residues: CASSEYGAFF.

The chain combines TRBV5-1 with TRBJ2-1; 7 bases are shared with TRBD1. The CDR3 has 15 amino acids. Germline V lookup: CDR1 SGHRS, CDR2 YFSETQ. The V and J ends lost 3 bases and 7 bases, in that order; junction bases with no gene match: 10. CDR3 residues: CASSYSYGTDNEQFF. The CDR3 DNA is TGCGCCAGCAGCTATTCGTATGGGACAGATAATGAGCAGTTCTTC.

This clonotype was seen at least ten times. The rearrangement links TRBV6-6 to TRBJ1-5, with 7 positions matching TRBD1. This CDR3 has 13 residues. V lost 8 bases to trimming and J lost 5 bases; unmatched junction nucleotides: 6. The germline CDR1 and CDR2 sequences are MNHNY and SVGAGI (reference sequence). The CDR3 DNA reads as TGTGCCAGCGGTGACAGGGTGGATCAGCCCCAGCATTTT. It translates to CASGDRVDQPQHF.

This clonotype has a single count. The chain couples TRBV20-1 to TRBJ2-7; D call uncertain. The V end was cut by 6 bases, the J end by 0 bases, with 12 bases between. CDR3 length: 13 residues. Germline CDR1 is DFQATT and CDR2 is SNEGSKA (reference sequence). CDR3 sequence reads: CSARKEGSYEQYV. The CDR3 nucleotides read TGCAGTGCCCGCAAGGAAGGCTCCTACGAGCAGTACGTC.

This clonotype has ten or more counts. The chain uses TRBV27 and TRBJ2-3, with D possibly being TRBD2 (6 bases). From germline, CDR1 is MNHEY and CDR2 SMNVEV (reference sequence). CDR3 length: 15 amino acids. The V and J ends lost 5 bases and 0 bases respectively, with 12 bases between them. CDR3 loop: CASSRPSDSTDTQYF. DNA for the CDR3: TGTGCCAGCAGTCGACCTAGCGATAGCACAGATACGCAGTATTTT.

This clonotype has ten or more counts. V gene TRBV28 combines with J gene TRBJ2-2, with D unresolved. V was pared by 2 bases and J by 3 bases, with 4 bases between. This CDR3 region has 13 residues. The V gene's germline CDR1 is MDHEN and CDR2 SYDVKM. The CDR3 loop is CASSLADTGELFF. The CDR3 nucleotides are TGTGCCAGCAGTTTAGCGGACACCGGGGAGCTGTTTTTT. Based on the CDR3 plus reference TRBV28 and TRBJ2-2, the full variable domain is DVKVTQSSRYLVKRTGEKVFLECVQDMDHENMFWYRQDPGLGLRLIYFSYDVKMKEKGDIPEGYSVSREKKERFSLILESASTNQTSMYLCASSLADTGELFFGEGSRLTVL.